The clone carrying this T cell receptor (beta chain) was recorded many times. This sample stems from a study of breast tumors, draining lymph nodes, adjacent tissues. TCRdb reprocessed the multiplex PCR reads via MiXCR and lists one record per CDR3 protein. The repertoire holds approximately 230,000 distinct CDR3 sequences, less than 40% seen once, with 3% to 4% in the top ten. Samples came from axillary lymph nodes draining the breast cancer. The sequenced sample was axillary lymph node tissue. This receptor was obtained from a female donor with breast cancer. Some clones in this sample may be carry-over from other donors' samples.

DNA for the CDR3: TGTGCCAGCAGCGTCCGTCAGTCGGAGGGGCTGGAGACCCAGTACTTC. Its translation: CASSVRQSEGLETQYF. V and J are TRBV5-5 and TRBJ2-5, with a weak D call TRBD2 (6 bases). This CDR3 has 16 residues. With 4 bases removed from V and 5 bases from J, the gap between germline ends came to 21 bases. In germline, CDR1 is SGHKS, CDR2 YYEKEE (reference sequence).